Described below is a single T cell receptor (beta chain) sequence and its context. Its antigen is currently unknown. The sample is drawn from a study of Graves' ophthalmopathy and Graves' hyperthyroidism. Regarding the study as a whole: Blood also held most thyroid clonotypes expanded above 0.001 frequency.

Unmatched junction bases numbered 9, after V lost 8 bases and J lost 4 bases. The germline V gene has CDR1 ENHRY and CDR2 SYGVKD. The CDR3 has 14 residues. TCR beta CDR3 amplification used RNA transcripts. HTBI primers served in a first-round RT-PCR, which a second-round multiplex PCR followed. Via MiXCR, TCRdb re-called the multiplex PCR reads, giving one row per CDR3 protein. Of approximately 1.2 million distinct CDR3 sequences in the sample, roughly 35% were seen once. The sequence was obtained from an adult man with Graves' hyperthyroidism. This rearrangement joins TRBV10-3 to TRBJ2-7; 9 nucleotides align to TRBD1. The sample comprised peripheral blood or thyroid tissue (not recorded which). Written as DNA, the CDR3 is TGTGCCATCGGGCCCGGGACAGGGAGTTACGAGCAGTACTTC. It encodes CAIGPGTGSYEQYF.